This T cell receptor (beta chain) came from a study of technical replicates of blood from a handful of donors (dated by TCRdb to the late 2010s). Concerning this clone itself: This receptor's antigen is unknown. The record has no base qualities; no much larger clone is one base away.

The germline V gene (reference sequence) sets CDR1 to SEHNR and CDR2 to FQNEAQ. From the cysteine through the phenylalanine, the CDR3 covers 12 amino acids. The sequence is cut down to CDR3 DNA, 36 bases in frame from base 1. Clipping removes 6 bases from V and 11 bases from J, with 5 as the unmatched junction base count. Libraries were prepared through the immunoSEQ multiplex PCR assay. The clones in this table, taken by TCRdb from immuneACCESS, are in-frame only. Not every clone is retained; where verified, under half of the shortfall comes from an unresolved V gene, and the cause of the rest is unknown. This sample gives 87,000 or so clones in total; roughly 94% of them show up just once. Under 0.35% of the sample is taken by the ten largest.

The sequence was collected from a human donor in good health. In this chain, TRBV7-9 is recombined with TRBJ2-1, with 9 junctional bases fitting TRBD1. What was sequenced was T cells isolated from PBMCs. The DNA sequence is TGTGCCAGCAGACAAGGACAGGGGAAGCAGTTCTTC. Its amino acids are CASRQGQGKQFF.